This TCR beta chain was captured in a study of cytotoxic CD8 clonotypes in ibrutinib-treated CLL. Study context: For this cohort, patients were ten to twelve relapsed/refractory and some 15 treatment-naive, while under 18 were IGHV unmutated. Some 25 partial and 2 complete responses; at median 68 months, around 14 remitted, roughly 12 progressed.

On this clone itself: Antigen: not known.

Study observations and caveats: Patients with sustained remission and those progressing were sampled at differing times.

TCRdb keeps only in-frame clones here, not all; method: immunoSEQ multiplex PCR. The table shows 70,000 to 85,000 clones, with more than 75% occurring only once. TCR beta library input comprised roughly 1.9 micrograms of genomic DNA from cryopreserved PBMCs. Per germline, CDR1 SEHNR and CDR2 FQNEAQ (reference sequence). The CDR3 covers 13 residues. With 5 bases clipped from V and 6 bases from J, the junction kept 3 bases outside the gene matches. The starting material was PBMCs, obtained at disease progression, from a patient treated with ibrutinib. The chain uses TRBV7-9 and TRBJ2-2; 7 bases agree with TRBD2. The clonotype was recovered from a human donor with chronic lymphocytic leukemia. The chain's CDR3 is CASSPGGSGELFF. In DNA, the CDR3 is TGTGCCAGCAGCCCCGGGGGGTCCGGGGAGCTGTTTTTT.